These 27 T cell receptor beta chains were sequenced from one sample in a study of T cells in Graves' hyperthyroidism and ophthalmopathy. Using RNA transcripts as the source, TCR beta CDR3 regions were amplified. The HTBI primer set was used in a first-round RT-PCR of the TCR CDR3. TCRdb used MiXCR to reprocess the multiplex PCR reads, holding one entry per CDR3 protein. The table records approximately 610,000 distinct CDR3 sequences, roughly 14% of them present only once. Sequencing input: blood. Receptor source: a woman aged 40 to 50 with Graves' ophthalmopathy.

This clonotype was seen repeatedly, ten times or more. This chain uses TRBV28 with TRBJ1-6; perhaps TRBD1 as D (5 bases). There are 14 residues in the CDR3. V was clipped by 4 bases and J by 9 bases, with 13 bases between them. Germline V gene sequence: CDR1 MDHEN, CDR2 SYDVKM. The CDR3 nucleotides are TGTGCCAGCAGTTCCCCAGGGATTAGTTCACCCCTCCACTTT. Its protein product is CASSSPGISSPLHF. Variable domain in full (rest from reference TRBV28 and TRBJ1-6): DVKVTQSSRYLVKRTGEKVFLECVQDMDHENMFWYRQDPGLGLRLIYFSYDVKMKEKGDIPEGYSVSREKKERFSLILESASTNQTSMYLCASSSPGISSPLHFGNGTRLTVT.

The chain uses TRBV12-3 or TRBV12-4 and TRBJ1-5, with D perhaps matching TRBD1 (6 bases). The CDR3 spans 15 residues. The V gene lost 3 bases and the J gene lost 2 bases, with 11 bases spanning the gap. The CDR3 region is CASSFRTAGNQPQHF. The CDR3 coding sequence is TGTGCCAGCAGTTTTCGGACAGCCGGCAATCAGCCCCAGCATTTT.

This chain joins TRBV7-9 and TRBJ2-5, with 7 bases fitting TRBD1. This CDR3 spans 15 amino acids. Looked up from germline, CDR1 is SEHNR and CDR2 is FQNEAQ (reference sequence). V lost 5 bases to trimming and J lost 5 bases; unmatched junction nucleotides: 11. In DNA form, the CDR3 reads TGTGCCAGCAGCCTATGGACAGGTGGACAGGAGACCCAGTACTTC. Residues: CASSLWTGGQETQYF. The whole variable domain, remainder taken from reference TRBV7-9 and TRBJ2-5, is DTGVSQNPRHKITKRGQNVTFRCDPISEHNRLYWYRQTLGQGPEFLTYFQNEAQLEKSRLLSDRFSAERPKGSFSTLEIQRTEQGDSAMYLCASSLWTGGQETQYFGPGTRLLVL.

This clonotype was seen at least ten times. V and J are TRBV29-1 and TRBJ2-2; TRBD2 matches at 7 bases. Trimming removed 4 bases from V and 4 bases from J; junction bases left unmatched: 6. This CDR3 has 14 residues. Germline V gives CDR1 SQVTM, CDR2 ANQGSEA. This CDR3 reads CSVGASGSTGELFF. The DNA for the CDR3 is TGCAGCGTTGGCGCTAGCGGTAGCACCGGGGAGCTGTTTTTT.

This clonotype was detected only a few times. The rearrangement links TRBV28 to TRBJ1-5, with 7 positions matching TRBD1. There are 15 residues in the CDR3. Germline-derived CDR1 and CDR2 are MDHEN and SYDVKM. V lost 4 bases to trimming and J lost 6 bases; unmatched junction nucleotides: 9. The CDR3, as DNA: TGTGCCAGCAGTTCGCCGACAGGGACCGGTCAGCCCCAGCATTTT. The encoded protein is CASSSPTGTGQPQHF.

The sample holds many counts of this clonotype. V gene TRBV6-2 or TRBV6-3 combines with J gene TRBJ2-6; D ambiguous. V gave up 2 bases and J gave up 5 bases, with 19 bases separating them. Germline V gene sequence: CDR1 MNHEY, CDR2 SVGEGT. The CDR3 is 18 amino acids. CDR3 region: CASSYETRPRSRANVLTF. CDR3 sequence (DNA): TGTGCCAGCAGTTACGAGACACGCCCGCGATCAAGGGCCAACGTCCTGACTTTC.

This clonotype was recorded many times. The V gene is TRBV11-3, the J gene TRBJ1-2; no clear D. The length of the CDR3 is 16 residues. Looked up from germline, CDR1 is SGHNT and CDR2 is YENEEA. Trimming removed 2 bases at V and 4 bases at J, with 17 bases between. The CDR3 protein is CASSLSAGMRTYGYTF. The DNA of the CDR3 is TGTGCCAGCAGCTTAAGTGCCGGGATGCGAACCTATGGCTACACCTTC.

The sample holds many counts of this clonotype. The V and J genes are TRBV29-1 and TRBJ2-7, with 9 bases lining up with TRBD1. The CDR3 length is 14 residues. Germline CDR1 reads SQVTM; CDR2 reads ANQGSEA. Trimming removed 7 bases from V and 1 base from J; junction bases left unmatched: 8. CDR3 DNA: TGCAGCGCTTCCGGGACAGGGTCTTCCTACGAGCAGTACTTC. This encodes CSASGTGSSYEQYF.

This clonotype was counted between two and nine times. This sequence joins TRBV19 and TRBJ1-1, with a weak D call TRBD1 (5 bases). Germline CDR1 LNHDA, CDR2 SQIVND (reference sequence). CDR3 length: 12 residues. Trimming removed 6 bases from V and 5 bases from J, with 10 bases in between. The CDR3 region is CASSQGWTEAFF. DNA for the CDR3: TGTGCCAGTAGCCAGGGTTGGACTGAAGCTTTCTTT.

This clonotype was seen many times. This chain links TRBV20-1 with TRBJ2-5; 10 nucleotides line up with TRBD1. V lost 2 bases, J lost 1 base, and 7 bases stayed unmatched. The CDR3 is made up of 16 amino acids. Germline V gene sequence: CDR1 DFQATT, CDR2 SNEGSKA (reference sequence). The chain's CDR3 is CSARPGRQGAQETQYF. The CDR3 DNA reads as TGCAGTGCTAGACCTGGGAGACAGGGGGCCCAAGAGACCCAGTACTTC.

V is TRBV10-3 and J is TRBJ2-2, with a tentative D call TRBD2 (6 bases). The germline gives CDR1 ENHRY, CDR2 SYGVKD. The CDR3 sequence is 14 residues long. Trimming left V 4 bases short and J 3 bases short, with 9 bases between. CDR3 bases: TGTGCCATCAGTGGGACTACGGACACCGGGGAGCTGTTTTTT. Translated: CAISGTTDTGELFF.

This chain links TRBV28 with TRBJ1-1, with 11 bases lining up with TRBD1. The CDR3 runs 17 residues. Germline CDR1 reads MDHEN; CDR2 reads SYDVKM. The V segment lost 5 bases and the J segment 0 bases; nucleotides outside the gene matches: 8. The CDR3 DNA reads TGTGCCAGCAGTCGCCAATGGACAGGGGGCTTGAACACTGAAGCTTTCTTT. Protein product: CASSRQWTGGLNTEAFF. Using reference TRBV28 and TRBJ1-1 for the parts outside the CDR3, the full variable domain is DVKVTQSSRYLVKRTGEKVFLECVQDMDHENMFWYRQDPGLGLRLIYFSYDVKMKEKGDIPEGYSVSREKKERFSLILESASTNQTSMYLCASSRQWTGGLNTEAFFGQGTRLTVV.

This clonotype occurred many times. The chain combines TRBV27 with TRBJ2-1, with 13 bases that match TRBD2. V was pared by 4 bases and J by 5 bases, with 5 bases of the junction left unmatched. The CDR3 is 16 amino acids. Per germline, CDR1 MNHEY and CDR2 SMNVEV (reference sequence). The CDR3 coding sequence is TGTGCCAGCAGTTCTCCTGGGACTAGCGGGGACAATGAGCAGTTCTTC. Encoded protein: CASSSPGTSGDNEQFF.

This clonotype was counted ten times or more. The V call is TRBV20-1, the J call TRBJ2-7; 13 positions match TRBD2. The CDR3 loop spans 13 amino acids. In germline, CDR1 is DFQATT, CDR2 SNEGSKA (reference sequence). V lost 7 bases to trimming and J lost 4 bases; unmatched junction nucleotides: 4. The CDR3: CSVPGLAGYEQYF. The CDR3 DNA reads TGCAGTGTTCCGGGACTAGCGGGATACGAGCAGTACTTC.

At least ten counts were recorded for this clonotype. The rearrangement links TRBV20-1 to TRBJ2-7; D is perhaps TRBD1 or TRBD2 (5 bases each). CDR3 length: 12 residues. Between the trimmed V and J ends, which lost 5 bases and 3 bases, there was a span of 11 bases. The germline V gene has CDR1 DFQATT and CDR2 SNEGSKA (reference sequence). This CDR3 reads CSAPRDGYEQYF. CDR3 DNA: TGCAGTGCTCCCAGGGACGGCTACGAGCAGTACTTC.

This clonotype was observed at least ten times. This sequence joins TRBV7-2 and TRBJ2-7; D remains ambiguous. CDR1 is SGHTA, CDR2 FQGNSA, per germline. The V gene lost 2 bases and the J gene lost 3 bases, with 5 bases spanning the gap. The CDR3 spans 12 residues. DNA of the CDR3: TGTGCCAGCAGCTTACAGGACTACGAGCAGTACTTC. It translates to CASSLQDYEQYF.

This clonotype was observed at least ten times. The chain couples TRBV6-5 to TRBJ2-5; tentative D call: TRBD2 (6 bases). Deletions cut 5 bases from V and 7 bases from J, with 17 bases between. Per the germline V gene, CDR1 is MNHEY and CDR2 is SVGAGI. The CDR3 covers 14 residues. CDR3 DNA sequence: TGTGCCAGCAGTAACCGGGGGACGAAGGGGACCCAGTACTTC. Its protein is CASSNRGTKGTQYF.

This clonotype has at least ten counts. The V gene is TRBV29-1, the J gene TRBJ2-2; the D is unclear. CDR3 length equals 13 residues. V was shortened by 4 bases and J by 2 bases, with 8 bases between the two germline ends. From germline, CDR1 is SQVTM and CDR2 ANQGSEA. The CDR3 coding sequence is TGCAGCGTTGTCGCCATCAACACCGGGGAGCTGTTTTTT. Its translation is CSVVAINTGELFF.

Ten or more counts support this clonotype. The V and J genes are TRBV2 and TRBJ2-7, with TRBD2 identical over 11 bases. With 0 bases clipped from V and 6 bases from J, the junction kept 4 bases outside the gene matches. This CDR3 contains 15 residues. The germline CDR1 and CDR2 sequences are SNHLY and FYNNEI. CDR3 DNA: TGTGCCAGCAGTGAAGCGCTCCTAGCGGGAGGCGAGCAGTACTTC. It translates to CASSEALLAGGEQYF.

This clonotype has a count of ten or more. This chain links TRBV6-1 with TRBJ2-7; TRBD2 matches 11 bases. After removal of 7 bases from V and 1 base from J, the junction contained 3 bases not matched to a gene. The V gene's germline CDR1 is MNHNS and CDR2 SASEGT. CDR3 size: 14 residues. Here the CDR3 reads CASNPSGRSYEQYF. CDR3 nucleotide sequence: TGTGCCAGCAATCCTAGCGGGAGGTCCTACGAGCAGTACTTC.

This clonotype was counted ten times or more. CDR3 in amino acids: CASSYSVSNQPQHF. CDR3 nucleotide sequence: TGTGCCAGCAGTTACTCAGTCAGCAATCAGCCCCAGCATTTT. This sequence joins TRBV6-5 and TRBJ1-5; D is uncertain. This CDR3 comprises 14 residues. Per the germline V gene, CDR1 is MNHEY and CDR2 is SVGAGI. V was clipped by 0 bases and J by 1 base, with 4 bases between them.

This clonotype was observed many times. This chain uses TRBV28 with TRBJ1-1; 7 bases fit TRBD1. V was pared by 4 bases and J by 1 base, with 3 bases of the junction left unmatched. The CDR3 covers 14 residues. CDR1 and CDR2 (germline): MDHEN, SYDVKM. The CDR3 region has the DNA TGTGCCAGCAGTTCTTGGGACAGGAACACTGAAGCTTTCTTT. Protein sequence: CASSSWDRNTEAFF.

This clonotype was counted ten times or more. This chain joins TRBV11-1 and TRBJ2-7, with D possibly being TRBD1 (6 bases). Per germline, CDR1 SGHAT and CDR2 FQDESV (reference sequence). The CDR3 totals 14 residues. V was pared by 2 bases and J by 2 bases, with 10 bases between. CDR3 loop: CASSLTGTTYEQYF. CDR3 bases: TGTGCCAGCAGCTTAACCGGGACAACCTACGAGCAGTACTTC. The variable domain in full, completed from reference TRBV11-1 and TRBJ2-7, reads EAEVAQSPRYKITEKSQAVAFWCDPISGHATLYWYRQILGQGPELLVQFQDESVVDDSQLPKDRFSAERLKGVDSTLKIQPAELGDSAMYLCASSLTGTTYEQYFGPGTRLTVT.

The table lists this clonotype with a few counts. The chain recombines TRBV5-5 with TRBJ2-7; D is undetermined. There are 14 residues in the CDR3. V was trimmed by 2 bases and J by 0 bases, leaving 9 bases between them. Per the germline V gene, CDR1 is SGHKS and CDR2 is YYEKEE (reference sequence). Here the CDR3 DNA reads TGTGCCAGCAGCTTTTCCCGACACTCCTACGAGCAGTACTTC. Protein: CASSFSRHSYEQYF.

This clonotype has just a few counts. V usage is TRBV20-1 and J usage is TRBJ2-5; 11 bases line up with TRBD2. CDR3 size: 15 residues. V shed 5 bases, J shed 0 bases, and the junction held 5 bases outside the gene matches. The germline CDR1 and CDR2 sequences are DFQATT and SNEGSKA (reference sequence). The CDR3 reads CSALRLAGNQETQYF. DNA for the CDR3: TGCAGTGCTCTAAGACTAGCGGGAAACCAAGAGACCCAGTACTTC.

This clonotype was detected ten times or more. This chain joins TRBV28 and TRBJ1-1, with unresolved D. The CDR3 is made up of 18 amino acids. Deletions cut 5 bases from V and 0 bases from J, with 22 bases between. CDR1 MDHEN and CDR2 SYDVKM come from the germline V gene. The CDR3 region is CASSPPRSGVSLNTEAFF. DNA for the CDR3: TGTGCCAGCAGTCCCCCCAGGTCGGGTGTCTCATTGAACACTGAAGCTTTCTTT.

The chain uses TRBV19 and TRBJ1-2; no firm D call. V was trimmed by 9 bases and J by 1 base, leaving 6 bases between them. The CDR3 spans 11 residues. In germline, CDR1 is LNHDA, CDR2 SQIVND (reference sequence). Written as DNA, the CDR3 is TGTGCCAGCGGATATAACTATGGCTACACCTTC. This gives the protein CASGYNYGYTF.